These T cell receptor beta chains were read from a single sample in a study of blood T cell repertoires in COVID-19. Assay: immunoSEQ multiplex PCR; the TCRdb copy retains only in-frame clones and omits some. The data contain 300,000 to 400,000 clones, 86% of them seen just once; the ten biggest clones take up 7.1%. Sequencing was performed on peripheral blood. The receptor source for this set is a woman in her fifties or sixties with COVID-19, enrolled during active disease. Each CDR3 is given with its conserved first and last residue. The order of the fields is J gene, clone size, D gene, V gene, CDR3 protein, CDR3 DNA. A D gene is named only where the DNA matches it firmly. The listing skips clone size in some rows; elsewhere it reads once, few, many or a size class.

>TRBJ2-7|NA|TRBD1|TRBV6-5
CASSWDRGTYEQYF
TGTGCCAGCAGTTGGGACAGGGGAACCTACGAGCAGTACTTC
>TRBJ2-1|NA|TRBD1|TRBV6-5
CASSSRQGRSYNEQFF
TGTGCCAGCAGTTCGAGACAGGGGAGGTCCTACAATGAGCAGTTCTTC
>TRBJ1-4|once|NA|TRBV7-2
CASSLGVAAGDEKLFF
TGTGCCAGCAGCTTAGGGGTCGCGGCAGGGGATGAAAAACTGTTTTTT
>TRBJ2-7|NA|TRBD1|TRBV9
CASSDRQGFVLQYF
TGTGCCAGCAGCGATCGACAGGGTTTTGTCTTGCAGTACTTC
>TRBJ1-3|NA|NA|TRBV18
CASSPQGTGNTIYF
TGTGCCAGCTCACCCCAGGGAACTGGAAACACCATATATTTT
>TRBJ1-4|NA|NA|TRBV27
CASSFGEKLFF
TGTGCCAGCAGTTTCGGTGAAAAACTGTTTTTT
>TRBJ1-4|few|TRBD1|TRBV6-2/TRBV6-3
CASSYPSQGTNEKLFF
TGTGCCAGCAGTTACCCCTCACAGGGGACTAATGAAAAACTGTTTTTT
>TRBJ1-2|few|NA|TRBV14
CASSQTGGEMGYTF
TGTGCCAGCAGCCAAACCGGAGGGGAGATGGGCTACACCTTC
>TRBJ2-5|NA|TRBD2|TRBV2
CASLLAGGDQETQYF
TGTGCCAGCCTCCTCGCGGGGGGGGATCAAGAGACCCAGTACTTC
>TRBJ1-1|NA|NA|TRBV10-2
CASSHGRLNTEAFF
TGCGCCAGCAGTCATGGGAGATTGAACACTGAAGCTTTCTTT
>TRBJ1-1|NA|TRBD1|TRBV6-5
CASRFGQGDTEAFF
TGTGCCAGCAGATTTGGACAGGGAGACACTGAAGCTTTCTTT
>TRBJ2-5|NA|TRBD2|TRBV6-5
CASSSTSGAQETQYF
TGTGCCAGCAGTTCTACTAGCGGAGCACAAGAGACCCAGTACTTC
>TRBJ1-5|NA|NA|TRBV10-3
CAISESGTYSNQPQHF
TGTGCCATCAGTGAGTCCGGGACTTATAGCAATCAGCCCCAGCATTTT
>TRBJ2-5|NA|NA|TRBV6-1
CASSEGNSGQETQYF
TGTGCCAGCAGTGAAGGTAATAGCGGCCAAGAGACCCAGTACTTC
>TRBJ1-6|few|NA|TRBV9
CASSVGHDNSPLHF
TGTGCCAGCAGCGTAGGGCATGATAATTCACCCCTCCACTTT
>TRBJ2-3|once|TRBD2|TRBV7-8
CASSLAPSGGSDTQYF
TGTGCCAGCAGCTTAGCACCTAGCGGGGGGTCTGATACGCAGTATTTT
>TRBJ2-5|NA|NA|TRBV7-9
CASSSGLLPLETQYF
TGTGCCAGCAGCTCAGGACTGCTCCCATTAGAGACCCAGTACTTC
>TRBJ1-6|NA|TRBD1|TRBV29-1
CSVRDRVGSPLHF
TGCAGCGTTCGGGACAGGGTAGGTTCACCCCTCCACTTT
>TRBJ2-7|many|TRBD2|TRBV5-1
CASSLLAGGPSAYEQYF
TGCGCCAGCAGCTTACTAGCGGGGGGGCCTTCCGCCTACGAGCAGTACTTC
>TRBJ2-7|NA|TRBD1|TRBV5-4
CASSLVDRAGEQYF
TGTGCCAGCAGCTTGGTGGACAGGGCCGGTGAGCAGTACTTC
>TRBJ1-1|NA|NA|TRBV10-1
CASSGQQLNTEAFF
TGCGCCAGCAGTGGTCAACAGTTGAACACTGAAGCTTTCTTT
>TRBJ2-3|once|TRBD2|TRBV6-1
CASSVAGTRTDTQYF
TGTGCCAGCAGTGTAGCGGGGACTCGCACAGATACGCAGTATTTT
>TRBJ2-2|NA|NA|TRBV11-2
CASSLMGGPRKNTGELFF
TGTGCCAGCAGCTTAATGGGGGGGCCCCGAAAAAACACCGGGGAGCTGTTTTTT
>TRBJ2-3|NA|NA|TRBV5-1
CASSWATGGDTQYF
TGCGCCAGCAGCTGGGCTACCGGTGGGGATACGCAGTATTTT
>TRBJ1-1|few|TRBD1|TRBV5-1
CASSAQGAGTEAFF
TGCGCCAGCAGCGCTCAGGGGGCAGGCACTGAAGCTTTCTTT
>TRBJ1-2|NA|TRBD1|TRBV6-4
CASSQGATAHGYTF
TGTGCCAGCAGTCAGGGGGCCACGGCCCATGGCTACACCTTC
>TRBJ1-1|NA|NA|TRBV7-8
CASSLSQGVTEAFF
TGTGCCAGCAGCTTATCACAGGGTGTCACTGAAGCTTTCTTT
>TRBJ2-7|once|TRBD1|TRBV12-3/TRBV12-4
CASRRDSYYEQYF
TGTGCCAGCAGAAGGGACAGTTACTACGAGCAGTACTTC
>TRBJ2-3|NA|NA|TRBV7-9
CASSSRDRMGTDTQYF
TGTGCCAGCAGCTCCAGAGACAGAATGGGGACAGATACGCAGTATTTT
>TRBJ1-1|NA|TRBD1|TRBV11-2
CASSLYWDRAHTEAFF
TGTGCCAGCAGCTTATATTGGGACAGGGCCCACACTGAAGCTTTCTTT
>TRBJ1-1|NA|TRBD1|TRBV5-5
CASSLGQGVSTEAFF
TGTGCCAGCAGCTTGGGACAGGGGGTAAGCACTGAAGCTTTCTTT
>TRBJ1-3|NA|NA|TRBV18
CASSRSHASSGNTIYF
TGTGCCAGCTCACGTTCTCACGCGAGCTCTGGAAACACCATATATTTT
>TRBJ1-5|NA|TRBD1|TRBV6-1
CASTSGQGFDQPQHF
TGTGCCAGCACCTCGGGACAGGGTTTCGATCAGCCCCAGCATTTT
>TRBJ1-4|NA|NA|TRBV6-4
CAMPQGGSLFF
TGTGCCATGCCACAGGGCGGTTCGCTGTTTTTT
>TRBJ2-1|NA|NA|TRBV5-1
CASSLVPTDSYNEQFF
TGCGCCAGCAGCTTGGTCCCGACTGACTCCTACAATGAGCAGTTCTTC
>TRBJ1-1|NA|NA|TRBV19
CASSMGGVNTEAFF
TGTGCCAGTAGTATGGGGGGGGTGAACACTGAAGCTTTCTTT
>TRBJ2-2|NA|NA|TRBV2
CASSRQVGTGELFF
TGTGCCAGCAGCCGACAGGTCGGCACCGGGGAGCTGTTTTTT
>TRBJ2-1|NA|NA|TRBV15
CATSRDRNSGREQFF
TGTGCCACCAGCAGAGATCGAAATAGCGGCAGGGAGCAGTTCTTC
>TRBJ2-1|NA|NA|TRBV6-2/TRBV6-3
CASSYVLREQFF
TGTGCCAGCAGTTACGTCCTGAGAGAGCAGTTCTTC
>TRBJ1-2|NA|NA|TRBV10-3
CASLEAANYGYTF
TGTGCCAGCCTTGAGGCCGCTAACTATGGCTACACCTTC
>TRBJ1-2|NA|NA|TRBV5-1
CASSTGQPSNYGYTF
TGCGCCAGCAGCACTGGACAGCCAAGTAACTATGGCTACACCTTC
>TRBJ1-2|NA|TRBD1|TRBV2
CASSEPGGNYGYTF
TGTGCCAGCAGTGAACCAGGGGGGAACTATGGCTACACCTTC
>TRBJ2-5|NA|NA|TRBV18
CASSPEQGVEETQYF
TGTGCCAGCTCACCGGAACAGGGAGTGGAGGAGACCCAGTACTTC
>TRBJ2-3|NA|TRBD2|TRBV4-1
CASSQSRGAGTDTQYF
TGCGCCAGCAGCCAATCGCGGGGGGCAGGTACAGATACGCAGTATTTT
>TRBJ1-3|NA|NA|TRBV6-5
CASSYSIQGSGDTIYF
TGTGCCAGCAGTTACTCGATTCAGGGGAGCGGTGACACCATATATTTT
>TRBJ1-1|NA|TRBD1|TRBV19
CASSLQTGGPGYNTEAFF
TGTGCCAGTAGTCTTCAGACAGGGGGACCGGGGTATAACACTGAAGCTTTCTTT
>TRBJ1-1|NA|NA|TRBV6-5
CASTGSNTEAFF
TGTGCCAGCACCGGGTCTAACACTGAAGCTTTCTTT
>TRBJ1-3|few|TRBD1|TRBV7-2
CASSLEGTASGNTIYF
TGTGCCAGCAGCTTAGAGGGGACAGCCTCTGGAAACACCATATATTTT
>TRBJ2-3|NA|NA|TRBV20-1
CSARLDTQYF
TGCAGTGCTAGACTGGATACGCAGTATTTT
>TRBJ1-5|few|NA|TRBV9
CASSVGGVQPQHF
TGTGCCAGCAGCGTAGGGGGGGTTCAGCCCCAGCATTTT
>TRBJ2-1|NA|TRBD2|TRBV6-5
CASSYFRGGEEQFF
TGTGCCAGCAGTTACTTTCGGGGGGGCGAAGAGCAGTTCTTC
>TRBJ2-5|NA|TRBD1|TRBV6-6
CASSYSGQGSETQYF
TGTGCCAGCAGTTACTCCGGACAGGGGTCCGAGACCCAGTACTTC